This T cell receptor beta chain stems from a study of cytomegalovirus exposure and HLA in healthy donors. This clone was observed a handful of times. Use of 60 Vbeta and 13 Jbeta primers characterized the PCR. This table comes from immunoSEQ multiplex PCR, and its TCRdb copy is limited to in-frame clones, with some not included. The top ten clones hold roughly 1.2% of a sample with about 160,000 clones, about 80% of them seen once. This clonotype was sampled from a woman aged 45-65 years in good health and CMV-seronegative. Material for sequencing was PBMCs.

The CDR3 sequence is CASSSSSGAQHF. The CDR3 DNA is TGTGCCAGCAGTTCTTCCTCGGGGGCCCAGCATTTT. The chain links TRBV6-5 to TRBJ1-5; possibly TRBD1 for D (5 bases). This CDR3 contains 12 residues. V lost 4 bases to trimming and J lost 11 bases, with 12 bases between them. Germline V gene sequence: CDR1 MNHEY, CDR2 SVGAGI.